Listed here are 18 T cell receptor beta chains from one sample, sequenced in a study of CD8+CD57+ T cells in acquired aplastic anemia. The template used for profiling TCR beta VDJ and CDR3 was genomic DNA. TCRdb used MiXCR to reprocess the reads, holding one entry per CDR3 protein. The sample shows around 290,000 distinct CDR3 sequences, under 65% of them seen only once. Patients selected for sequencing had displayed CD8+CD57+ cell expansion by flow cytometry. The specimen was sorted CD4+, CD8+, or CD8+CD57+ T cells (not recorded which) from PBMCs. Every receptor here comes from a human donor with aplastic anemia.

The CDR3: CASTPDRGGEQYF. The CDR3 region has the DNA TGCGCCAGTACCCCCGACAGGGGTGGCGAGCAGTACTTC. The rearrangement joins TRBV10-1 to TRBJ2-7; 8 bases agree with TRBD1. The germline V gene has CDR1 WNHNN and CDR2 SYGVQD (reference sequence). V trimming: 9 bases; J trimming: 6 bases; junction bases outside the gene matches: 10. This CDR3 is built from 13 residues.

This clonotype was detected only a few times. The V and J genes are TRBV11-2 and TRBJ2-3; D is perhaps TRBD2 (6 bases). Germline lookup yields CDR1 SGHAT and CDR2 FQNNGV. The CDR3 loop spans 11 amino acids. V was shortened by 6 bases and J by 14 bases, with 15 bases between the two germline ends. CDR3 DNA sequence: TGTGCCAGCAGATCACGGACGGAGGGGTATTTT. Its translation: CASRSRTEGYF.

The DNA for the CDR3 is TGTGCCAGCAGCTTACTAACCGGGACAGCAAACTTCGAGCAGTACTTC. This codes for CASSLLTGTANFEQYF. The rearrangement joins TRBV7-2 to TRBJ2-7, with 7 bases identical to TRBD1. The CDR3 spans 16 residues. V lost 2 bases and J lost 6; bases outside the gene matches: 13. Germline V CDR1 and CDR2: SGHTA, FQGNSA.

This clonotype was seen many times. Here the CDR3 DNA reads TGTGCCAGCAGAAAACCGCGGGGCAAGAAAGACTACGAGCAGTACTTC. It codes for CASRKPRGKKDYEQYF. This sequence joins TRBV11-2 and TRBJ2-7, with D possibly being TRBD2 (6 bases). The CDR3 runs 16 residues. With 6 bases removed from V and 3 bases from J, the gap between germline ends came to 21 bases. The germline V gene encodes CDR1 SGHAT and CDR2 FQNNGV.

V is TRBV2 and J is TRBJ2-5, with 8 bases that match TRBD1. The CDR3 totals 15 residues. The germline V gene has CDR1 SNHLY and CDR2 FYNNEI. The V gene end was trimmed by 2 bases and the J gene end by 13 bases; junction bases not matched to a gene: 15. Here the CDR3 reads CASSEIGTGMEGAYF. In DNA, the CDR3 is TGTGCCAGCAGTGAAATAGGGACAGGAATGGAAGGGGCGTACTTC.

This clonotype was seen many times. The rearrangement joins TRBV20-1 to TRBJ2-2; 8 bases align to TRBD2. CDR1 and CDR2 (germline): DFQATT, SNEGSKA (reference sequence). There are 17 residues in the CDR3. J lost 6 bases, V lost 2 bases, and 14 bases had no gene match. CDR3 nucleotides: TGCAGTGCTAGATCTAGGAACGCGGGAGGAAGGGCCGGGGAGCTGTTTTTT. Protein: CSARSRNAGGRAGELFF.

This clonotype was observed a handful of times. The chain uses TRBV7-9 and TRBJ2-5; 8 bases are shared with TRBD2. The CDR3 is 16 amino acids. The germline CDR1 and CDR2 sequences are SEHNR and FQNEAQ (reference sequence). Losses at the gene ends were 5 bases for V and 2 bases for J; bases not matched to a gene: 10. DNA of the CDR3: TGTGCCAGCAGCGGGGGGGGAGCGGGGGAGCAAGAGACCCAGTACTTC. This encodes CASSGGGAGEQETQYF.

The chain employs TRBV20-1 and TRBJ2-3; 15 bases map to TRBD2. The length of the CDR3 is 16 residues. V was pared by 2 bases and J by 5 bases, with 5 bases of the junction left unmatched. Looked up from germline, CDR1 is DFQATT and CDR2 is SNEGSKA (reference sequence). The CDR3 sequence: CSARTGTSGGQDTQYF. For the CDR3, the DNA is TGCAGTGCTAGAACCGGGACTAGCGGGGGGCAAGATACGCAGTATTTT.

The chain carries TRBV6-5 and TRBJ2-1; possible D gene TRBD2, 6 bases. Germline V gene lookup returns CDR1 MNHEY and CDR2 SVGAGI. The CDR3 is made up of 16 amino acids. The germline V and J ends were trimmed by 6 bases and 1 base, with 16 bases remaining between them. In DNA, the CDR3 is TGTGCCAGCAGACCCAGCGGAGGGAAATCCTACAATGAGCAGTTCTTC. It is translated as CASRPSGGKSYNEQFF.

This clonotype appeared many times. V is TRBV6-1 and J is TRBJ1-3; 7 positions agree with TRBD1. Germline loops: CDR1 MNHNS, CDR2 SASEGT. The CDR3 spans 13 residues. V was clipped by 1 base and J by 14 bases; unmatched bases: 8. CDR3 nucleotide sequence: TGTGCCAGCAGTGAAGGAGGGGACAGAAGATTATATTTT. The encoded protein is CASSEGGDRRLYF.

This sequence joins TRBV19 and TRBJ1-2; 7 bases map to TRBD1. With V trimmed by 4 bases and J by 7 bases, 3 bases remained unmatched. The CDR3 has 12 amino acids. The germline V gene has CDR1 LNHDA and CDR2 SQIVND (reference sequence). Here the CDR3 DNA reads TGTGCCAGTAGTACTCCAGGGGGTGGCTACACCTTC. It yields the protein CASSTPGGGYTF. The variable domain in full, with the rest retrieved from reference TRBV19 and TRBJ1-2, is DGGITQSPKYLFRKEGQNVTLSCEQNLNHDAMYWYRQDPGQGLRLIYYSQIVNDFQKGDIAEGYSVSREKKESFPLTVTSAQKNPTAFYLCASSTPGGGYTFGSGTRLTVV.

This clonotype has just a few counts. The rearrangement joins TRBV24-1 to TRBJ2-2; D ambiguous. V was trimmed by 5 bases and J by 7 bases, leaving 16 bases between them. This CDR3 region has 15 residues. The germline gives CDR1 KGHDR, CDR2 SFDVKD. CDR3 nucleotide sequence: TGTGCCACCAGTGGGCCTACTTTTGGGCACGGGGAGCTGTTTTTT. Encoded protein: CATSGPTFGHGELFF.

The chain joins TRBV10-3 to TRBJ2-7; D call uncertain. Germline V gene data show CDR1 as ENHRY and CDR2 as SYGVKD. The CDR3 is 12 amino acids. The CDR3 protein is CSTAQYHYEQYF. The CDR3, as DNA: TGTTCGACCGCACAGTACCACTACGAGCAGTACTTC.

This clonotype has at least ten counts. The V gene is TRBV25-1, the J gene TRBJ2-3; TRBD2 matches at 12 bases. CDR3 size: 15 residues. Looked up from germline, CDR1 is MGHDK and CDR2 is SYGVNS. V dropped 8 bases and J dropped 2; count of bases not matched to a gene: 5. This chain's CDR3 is CASVGTSGFTDTQYF. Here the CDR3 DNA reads TGTGCCAGCGTAGGGACTAGCGGGTTCACAGATACGCAGTATTTT.

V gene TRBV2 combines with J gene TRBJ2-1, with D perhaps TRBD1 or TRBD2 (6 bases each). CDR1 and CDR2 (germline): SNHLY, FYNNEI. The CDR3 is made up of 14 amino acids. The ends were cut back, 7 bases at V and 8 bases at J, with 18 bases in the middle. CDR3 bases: TGTGCCAGCAACCGCGGGACACCTCCCGATGAGCAGTTCTTC. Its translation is CASNRGTPPDEQFF.

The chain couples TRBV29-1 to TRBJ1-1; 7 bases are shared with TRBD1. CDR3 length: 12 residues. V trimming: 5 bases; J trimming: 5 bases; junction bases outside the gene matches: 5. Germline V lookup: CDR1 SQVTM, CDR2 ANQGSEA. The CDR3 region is CSVRTGSTEAFF. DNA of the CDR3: TGCAGCGTTAGGACAGGCTCAACTGAAGCTTTCTTT.

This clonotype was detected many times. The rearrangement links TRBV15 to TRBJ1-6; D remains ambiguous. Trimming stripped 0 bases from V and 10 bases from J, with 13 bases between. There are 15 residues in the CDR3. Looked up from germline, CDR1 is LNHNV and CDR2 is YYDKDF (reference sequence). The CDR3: CATSRDPSGGSPLHF. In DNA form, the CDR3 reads TGTGCCACCAGCAGAGATCCGTCCGGAGGGTCACCCCTCCACTTT.

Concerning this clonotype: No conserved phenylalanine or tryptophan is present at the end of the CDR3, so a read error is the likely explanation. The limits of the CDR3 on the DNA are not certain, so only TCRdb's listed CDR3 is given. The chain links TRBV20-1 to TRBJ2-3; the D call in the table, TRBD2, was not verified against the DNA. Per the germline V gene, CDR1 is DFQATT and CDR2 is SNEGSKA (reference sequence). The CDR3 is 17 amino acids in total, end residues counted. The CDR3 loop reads CSARDRSAGGNHRYAVV.